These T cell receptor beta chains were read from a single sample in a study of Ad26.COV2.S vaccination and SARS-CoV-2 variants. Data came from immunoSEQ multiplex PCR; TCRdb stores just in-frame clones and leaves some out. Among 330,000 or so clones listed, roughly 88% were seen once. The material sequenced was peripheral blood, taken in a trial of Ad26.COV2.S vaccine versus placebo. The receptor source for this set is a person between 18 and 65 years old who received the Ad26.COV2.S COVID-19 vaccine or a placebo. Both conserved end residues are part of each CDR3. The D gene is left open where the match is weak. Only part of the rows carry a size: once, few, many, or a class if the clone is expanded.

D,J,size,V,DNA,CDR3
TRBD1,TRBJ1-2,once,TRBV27,TGTGCCAGCAGTTTATGGGGACAGGGGTCAGCTAACTATGGCTACACCTTC,CASSLWGQGSANYGYTF
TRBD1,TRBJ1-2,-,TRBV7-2,TGTGCCAGCAGCTCCGGACAGGGAGCGTATGGCTACACCTTC,CASSSGQGAYGYTF
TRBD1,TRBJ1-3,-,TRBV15,TGTGCCACCAACGAACGGGACAGGGGTATGGACACCATATATTTT,CATNERDRGMDTIYF
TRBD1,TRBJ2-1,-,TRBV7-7,TGTGCCAGCAGTGGGGACAGGGGGCGGGAGCAGTTCTTC,CASSGDRGREQFF
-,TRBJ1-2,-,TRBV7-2,TGTGCCAGCAGCTATCCCGGAGAGGGCCTATTTCATGGCTACACCTTC,CASSYPGEGLFHGYTF
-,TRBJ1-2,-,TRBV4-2,TGTGCCAGCAGCCAAGATATGGCAGGGGATGGCTACACCTTC,CASSQDMAGDGYTF
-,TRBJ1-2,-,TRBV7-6,TGTGCCAGCAGCTTATCCCAGGGAGAAGATGGCTACACCTTC,CASSLSQGEDGYTF
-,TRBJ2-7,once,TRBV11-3,TGTGCCAGCAGCCCCGGGAACGGGGGCTACGAGCAGTACTTC,CASSPGNGGYEQYF
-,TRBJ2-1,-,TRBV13,TGTGCCAGCAGCTTATCGGATGGGGCCGGGGGAGCCTACAATGAGCAGTTCTTC,CASSLSDGAGGAYNEQFF
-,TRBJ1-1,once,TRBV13,TGTGCCAGCAGCTTAGGGGCAGGGCGAAACACTGAAGCTTTCTTT,CASSLGAGRNTEAFF
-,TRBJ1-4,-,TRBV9,TGTGCCAGCAGCGCAATACAGGGTGTCGGTGAAAAACTGTTTTTT,CASSAIQGVGEKLFF
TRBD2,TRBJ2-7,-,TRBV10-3,TGTGCCATCAGTGATCTAGCGGGGGCCCTCTCACTCCCCTACGAGCAGTACTTC,CAISDLAGALSLPYEQYF
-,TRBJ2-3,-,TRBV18,TGTGCCAGCTCACCATATGCGACACCCGACACCACGGATACGCAGTATTTT,CASSPYATPDTTDTQYF
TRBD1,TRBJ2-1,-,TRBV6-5,TGTGCCAGCAGGACAGGGGGAACTTACAATGAGCAGTTCTTC,CASRTGGTYNEQFF
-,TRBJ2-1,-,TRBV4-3,TGCGCCAGCAGCCAAGAAATGTCGGGGTTTCATGAGCAGTTCTTC,CASSQEMSGFHEQFF
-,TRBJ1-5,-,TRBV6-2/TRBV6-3,TGTGCCAGCAGTTCCCACAGATCAACGGGCAATCAGCCCCAGCATTTT,CASSSHRSTGNQPQHF
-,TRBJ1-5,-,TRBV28,TGTGCCACGTACAGTCTTAGCAATCAGCCCCAGCATTTT,CATYSLSNQPQHF
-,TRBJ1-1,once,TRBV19,TGTGCCAGCCAACCGGGATGGAGGGCTGAAGCTTTCTTT,CASQPGWRAEAFF
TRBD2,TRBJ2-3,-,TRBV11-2,TGTGCCAGCAGCTTCGGGGCGGGGGGCCCCACAGATACGCAGTATTTT,CASSFGAGGPTDTQYF
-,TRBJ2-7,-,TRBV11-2,TGTGCCAGCAGCTTAAGCCGGGGTGGATACGAGCAGTACTTC,CASSLSRGGYEQYF
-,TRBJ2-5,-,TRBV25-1,TGTGCCAGCAGTGGGTGGAGGGCCGACCAAGAGACCCAGTACTTC,CASSGWRADQETQYF
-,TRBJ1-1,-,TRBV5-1,TGCGCCAGCAGCTCGAGACGGGGCGGTACTGAAGCTTTCTTT,CASSSRRGGTEAFF
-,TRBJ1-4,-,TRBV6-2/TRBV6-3,TGTGCCAGCAGCCAACGGGGCGGTGAAAAACTGTTTTTT,CASSQRGGEKLFF
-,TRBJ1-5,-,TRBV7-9,TGTGCCAGCAGCCTCGATCGTAATCAGCCCCAGCATTTT,CASSLDRNQPQHF
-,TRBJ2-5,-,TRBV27,TGTGCCAGCAGTCCGGGGGAAGAGACCCAGTACTTC,CASSPGEETQYF
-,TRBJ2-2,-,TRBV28,TGTGCCAGCAGCCCCCCAGGGTTTGACACCGGGGAGCTGTTTTTT,CASSPPGFDTGELFF